This record looks at one T cell receptor (beta chain) sequence and its context. Antigen specificity is unknown. This sample was included in a study of monozygotic twins with inflammatory bowel disease. The CDR3 runs to 12 residues. Germline loops: CDR1 SQVTM, CDR2 ANQGSEA. Overall study results and limits: Comparison of concordant versus discordant twins revealed no difference in repertoire similarity, possibly due to limited power. With others, IBD patients shared fewer clonotypes than healthy twins did, especially with disease activity.

TCRdb reworked the 5' RACE reads into one entry per CDR3 protein, no DNA. This repertoire includes roughly 150,000 distinct CDR3 sequences. The V gene is TRBV29-1, the J gene TRBJ1-2. Sequencing used blood. The clonotype originates from a human donor with ulcerative colitis or Crohn's disease, or a healthy co-twin of an affected twin (not recorded which). CDR3 in amino acids: CSVPTANQGYTF.